The T cell receptor beta chain described here comes from a study of siplizumab effects on memory and regulatory T cells. Profiling relied on immunoSEQ multiplex PCR, and the TCRdb table lists in-frame clones only, not all of them. The sample shows about 56,000 clones, around 97% of them seen only once. Germline V gene data show CDR1 as LGHNA and CDR2 as YSLEER. V was clipped by 3 bases and J by 4 bases; unmatched bases: 4. This CDR3 comprises 15 residues. This TCR was sampled from a human donor in good health. The chain links TRBV4-3 to TRBJ1-2, with 11 bases lining up with TRBD1. The sample was naive CD8+ T cells sorted from blood. The CDR3 here is CASSQAGTGGYGYTF. Here the CDR3 DNA reads TGCGCCAGCAGCCAGGCCGGGACAGGGGGCTATGGCTACACCTTC.